Below, one TCR beta chain is given with its context. The data originate from a study of blood T cell repertoires in COVID-19. Germline V lookup: CDR1 ENHRY, CDR2 SYGVKD. The CDR3 length is 14 residues. V lost 3 bases and J 2 bases, leaving 10 bases between the germline ends. Original processing notes: From reference gene primer amplification, estimates of nucleated cell counts were derived. Sequenced by immunoSEQ multiplex PCR; TCRdb stores in-frame clones only, minus some. That table gives V, J and clone size, and the DNA gave D and trimming. The sample shows 250,000 or so clones, roughly nine tenths of them seen only once.

The rearrangement joins TRBV10-3 to TRBJ2-5; D perhaps matches TRBD1 (6 bases). Sequenced input: peripheral blood. The sequence was collected from a woman aged 40 to 50 who had recovered from COVID-19. The CDR3 loop reads CAISDLQGQETQYF. DNA of the CDR3: TGTGCCATCAGTGATCTTCAGGGGCAAGAGACCCAGTACTTC.